These 5 T cell receptor beta chains share one sample of origin, sequenced in a study of cytomegalovirus exposure and HLA in healthy donors. The PCR had 60 Vbeta and 13 Jbeta primers. Repertoires were generated with immunoSEQ multiplex PCR, while TCRdb's copy carries only in-frame clones and drops some. Of roughly 120,000 clones listed, roughly 80% are singletons. Material for sequencing was PBMCs. These receptors were taken from a woman aged 35 to 49 in good health and CMV-seronegative.

The chain employs TRBV9 and TRBJ1-2, with 8 bases that match TRBD1. V lost 0 bases, J lost 8 bases, and 6 bases stayed unmatched. The CDR3 sequence is 14 residues long. Germline CDR1 SGDLS, CDR2 YYNGEE. The CDR3 nucleotides are TGTGCCAGCAGCGTAGGGCAGGGGGCGACGGGCTACACCTTC. Translation: CASSVGQGATGYTF.

V usage is TRBV11-2 and J usage is TRBJ2-3, with 7 bases aligning to TRBD2. From germline, CDR1 is SGHAT and CDR2 FQNNGV. This CDR3 region has 15 residues. V was clipped by 6 bases and J by 3 bases; unmatched bases: 9. DNA for the CDR3: TGTGCCAGCAGTTTATCCCGAGCGGGGACAGATACGCAGTATTTT. Translated, it gives CASSLSRAGTDTQYF.

This chain uses TRBV28 with TRBJ2-3, with D possibly matching TRBD1 (6 bases). This CDR3 is 14 amino acids long. Trimming removed 4 bases at V and 6 bases at J, with 14 bases between. Germline V gene sequence: CDR1 MDHEN, CDR2 SYDVKM. The DNA for the CDR3 is TGTGCCAGCAGTTCTCACTCAGGGGATGATACGCAGTATTTT. Translation: CASSSHSGDDTQYF.

V usage is TRBV7-8 and J usage is TRBJ2-5, with 7 bases fitting TRBD2. The V segment lost 1 base and the J segment 0 bases; nucleotides outside the gene matches: 5. CDR1 and CDR2 (germline): SGHVS, FQNEAQ. The CDR3 extends over 16 amino acids. This CDR3 reads CASSLVGSGHQETQYF. The CDR3 DNA reads as TGTGCCAGCAGCTTAGTTGGTAGCGGGCACCAAGAGACCCAGTACTTC.

V and J are TRBV7-2 and TRBJ1-3, with unresolved D. This CDR3 has 19 residues. The V gene lost 5 bases and the J gene lost 5 bases, with 28 bases spanning the gap. Germline V gene sequence: CDR1 SGHTA, CDR2 FQGNSA. The CDR3 bases are TGTGCCAGCAGCCCCGAGAGGTGGTCCAGACGAGGGCCTAGAAACACCATATATTTT. Its protein is CASSPERWSRRGPRNTIYF.